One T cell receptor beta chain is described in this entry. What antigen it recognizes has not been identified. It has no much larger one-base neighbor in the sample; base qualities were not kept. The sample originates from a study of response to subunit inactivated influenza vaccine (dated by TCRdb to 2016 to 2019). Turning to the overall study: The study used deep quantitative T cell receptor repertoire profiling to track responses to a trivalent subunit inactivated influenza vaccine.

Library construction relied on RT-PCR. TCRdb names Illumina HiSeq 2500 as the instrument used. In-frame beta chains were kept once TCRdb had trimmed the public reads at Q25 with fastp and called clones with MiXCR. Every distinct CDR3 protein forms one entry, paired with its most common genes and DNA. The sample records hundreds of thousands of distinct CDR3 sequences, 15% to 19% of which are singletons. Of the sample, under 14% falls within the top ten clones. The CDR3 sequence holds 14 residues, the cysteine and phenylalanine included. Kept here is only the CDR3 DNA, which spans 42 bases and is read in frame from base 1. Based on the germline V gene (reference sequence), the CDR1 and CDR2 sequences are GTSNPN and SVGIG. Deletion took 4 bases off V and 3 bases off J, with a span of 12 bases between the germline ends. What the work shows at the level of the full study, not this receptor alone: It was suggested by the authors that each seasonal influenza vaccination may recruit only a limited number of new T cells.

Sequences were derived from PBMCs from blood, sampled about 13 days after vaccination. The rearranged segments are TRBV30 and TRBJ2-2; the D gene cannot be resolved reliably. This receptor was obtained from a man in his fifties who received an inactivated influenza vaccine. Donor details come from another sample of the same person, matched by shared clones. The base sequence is TGTGCCTGGAAAGGCCTCGGCCACACCGGGGAGCTGTTTTTT. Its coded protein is CAWKGLGHTGELFF.